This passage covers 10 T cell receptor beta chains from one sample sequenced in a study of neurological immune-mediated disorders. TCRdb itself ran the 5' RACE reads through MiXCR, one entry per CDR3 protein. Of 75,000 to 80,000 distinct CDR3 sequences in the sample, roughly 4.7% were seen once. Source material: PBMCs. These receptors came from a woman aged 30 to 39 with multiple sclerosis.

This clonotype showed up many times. CDR3 DNA: TGCAGTGCTAGCCCCGACGGCTACGAGCAGTACGTC. Encoded protein: CSASPDGYEQYV. The chain combines TRBV20-1 with TRBJ2-7, with D unresolved. Trimming took 3 bases from V and 3 from J, leaving 9 bases between them. CDR1 is DFQATT, CDR2 SNEGSKA, per germline (reference sequence). The CDR3 runs to 12 residues.

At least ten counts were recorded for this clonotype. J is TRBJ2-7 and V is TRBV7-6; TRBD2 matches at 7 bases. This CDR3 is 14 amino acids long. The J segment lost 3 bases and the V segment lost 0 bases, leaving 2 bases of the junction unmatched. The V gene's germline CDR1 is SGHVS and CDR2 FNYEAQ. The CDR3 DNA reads TGTGCCAGCAGCTTAGCGGCGGGAGACTACGAGCAGTACTTC. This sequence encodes CASSLAAGDYEQYF.

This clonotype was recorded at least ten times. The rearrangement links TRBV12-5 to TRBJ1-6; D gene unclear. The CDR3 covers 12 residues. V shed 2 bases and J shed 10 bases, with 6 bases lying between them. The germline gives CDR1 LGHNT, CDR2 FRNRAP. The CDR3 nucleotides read TGTGCTAGTGGTTTGCCGGGATCACCCCTCCACTTT. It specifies CASGLPGSPLHF.

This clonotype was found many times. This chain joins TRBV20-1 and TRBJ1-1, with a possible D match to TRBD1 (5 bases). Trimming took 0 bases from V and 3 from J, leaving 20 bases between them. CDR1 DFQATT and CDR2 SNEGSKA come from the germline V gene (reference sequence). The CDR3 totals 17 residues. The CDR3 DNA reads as TGCAGTGCTAGAGAGTATTCAGGGACTAGTAGGGACACTGAAGCTTTCTTT. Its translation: CSAREYSGTSRDTEAFF.

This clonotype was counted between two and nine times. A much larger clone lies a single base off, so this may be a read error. As DNA, the CDR3 is TGCGCCAGCAACCCACAGGGGACGAACACTGAAGCTTTCTTT. Protein: CASNPQGTNTEAFF. The chain employs TRBV10-2 and TRBJ1-1, with TRBD1 matching over 7 bases. Germline CDR1 WSHSY, CDR2 SAAADI. The trim removed 7 bases at V and 1 base at J, leaving 6 bases unmatched. The CDR3 has 14 residues.

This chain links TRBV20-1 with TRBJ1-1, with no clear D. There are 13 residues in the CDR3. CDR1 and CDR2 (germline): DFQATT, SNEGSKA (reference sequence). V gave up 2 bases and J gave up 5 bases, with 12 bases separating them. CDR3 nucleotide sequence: TGCAGTGCTAGAAGCACTATTAGGACTGAAGCTTTCTTT. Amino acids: CSARSTIRTEAFF.

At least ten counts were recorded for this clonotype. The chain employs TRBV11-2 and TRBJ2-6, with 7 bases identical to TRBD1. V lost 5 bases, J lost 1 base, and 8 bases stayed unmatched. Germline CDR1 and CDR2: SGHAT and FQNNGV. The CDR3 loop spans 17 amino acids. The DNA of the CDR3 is TGTGCCAGCAGCCAACAGGGGTGGGGATCTGGGGCCAACGTCCTGACTTTC. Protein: CASSQQGWGSGANVLTF.

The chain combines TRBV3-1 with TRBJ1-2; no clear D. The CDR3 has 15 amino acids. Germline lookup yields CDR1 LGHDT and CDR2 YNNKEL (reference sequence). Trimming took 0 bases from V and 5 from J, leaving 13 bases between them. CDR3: CASSQDSGSRYGYTF. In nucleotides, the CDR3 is TGTGCCAGCAGCCAAGATTCCGGCAGTCGATATGGCTACACCTTC.

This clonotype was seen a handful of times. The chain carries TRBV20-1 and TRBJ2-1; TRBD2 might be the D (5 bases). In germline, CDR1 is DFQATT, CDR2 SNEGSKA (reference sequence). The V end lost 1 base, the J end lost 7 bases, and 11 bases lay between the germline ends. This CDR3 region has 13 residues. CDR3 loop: CSARVPGMNEQFF. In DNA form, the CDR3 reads TGCAGTGCTAGAGTTCCGGGGATGAATGAGCAGTTCTTC.

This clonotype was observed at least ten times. CDR3 DNA sequence: TGCGCCAGCAGCCTTTTGGCCAGGACCACAGATACGCAGTATTTT. This gives the protein CASSLLARTTDTQYF. The chain uses TRBV5-1 and TRBJ2-3, with D hard to call. V lost 4 bases and J lost 2, with 14 bases in between. Germline-derived CDR1 and CDR2 are SGHRS and YFSETQ. The CDR3 is made up of 15 amino acids.